A few counts support the clone carrying this T cell receptor beta chain. Its target is unknown. The authors made TCR beta libraries by quantitative 5'-RACE with molecular barcodes. TCRdb fed the 5' RACE reads into MiXCR, producing one record per CDR3 protein. The table includes a few hundred thousand distinct CDR3 sequences, about 22% detected once. This sample was taken from a study of CD8 T cells in ankylosing spondylitis. Study-level results: Some of these motif variants have turned up before, in reports on reactive arthritis synovial fluid and blood. For ankylosing spondylitis blood, a TCR beta motif of roughly 8 highly homologous variants appeared characteristic.

Trimming took off 0 bases at V and 1 base at J, with 9 bases between the two ends. The CDR3 extends over 15 amino acids. Germline V gene lookup returns CDR1 MNHEY and CDR2 SVGEGT. Sequencing input: blood, either unsorted or a sorted T cell fraction (not recorded which). The rearrangement joins TRBV6-2 or TRBV6-3 to TRBJ2-5; D is uncertain. The sequence derives from a male donor with ankylosing spondylitis. The CDR3 loop is CASSYSREVQETQYF. In DNA form, the CDR3 reads TGTGCCAGCAGTTACTCAAGAGAGGTCCAAGAGACCCAGTACTTC.